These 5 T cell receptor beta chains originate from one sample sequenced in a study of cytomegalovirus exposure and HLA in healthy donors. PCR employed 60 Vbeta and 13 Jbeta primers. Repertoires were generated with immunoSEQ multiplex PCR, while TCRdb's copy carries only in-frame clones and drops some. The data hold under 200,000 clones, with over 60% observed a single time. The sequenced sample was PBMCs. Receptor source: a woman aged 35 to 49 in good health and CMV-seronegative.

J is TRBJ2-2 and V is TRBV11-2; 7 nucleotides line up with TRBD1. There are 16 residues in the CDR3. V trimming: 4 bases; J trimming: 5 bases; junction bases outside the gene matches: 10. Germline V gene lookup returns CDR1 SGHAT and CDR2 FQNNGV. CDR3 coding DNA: TGTGCCAGCAGCTCGTTAAAAGGGGGCTTGACCGGGGAGCTGTTTTTT. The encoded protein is CASSSLKGGLTGELFF.

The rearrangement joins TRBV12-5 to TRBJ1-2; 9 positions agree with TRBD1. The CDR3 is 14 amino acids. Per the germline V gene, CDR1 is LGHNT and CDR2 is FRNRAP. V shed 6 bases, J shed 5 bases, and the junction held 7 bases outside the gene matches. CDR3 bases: TGTGCTAGTGGACCGGGACAGGGTTTTTATGGCTACACCTTC. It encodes CASGPGQGFYGYTF. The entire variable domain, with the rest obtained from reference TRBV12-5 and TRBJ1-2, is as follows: DARVTQTPRHKVTEMGQEVTMRCQPILGHNTVFWYRQTMMQGLELLAYFRNRAPLDDSGMPKDRFSAEMPDATLATLKIQPSEPRDSAVYFCASGPGQGFYGYTFGSGTRLTVV.

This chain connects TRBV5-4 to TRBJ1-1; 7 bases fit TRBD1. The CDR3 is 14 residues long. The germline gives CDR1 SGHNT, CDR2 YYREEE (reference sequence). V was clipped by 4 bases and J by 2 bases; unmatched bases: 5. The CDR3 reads CASSEGTANTEAFF. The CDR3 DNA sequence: TGTGCCAGCAGCGAGGGGACAGCTAACACTGAAGCTTTCTTT.

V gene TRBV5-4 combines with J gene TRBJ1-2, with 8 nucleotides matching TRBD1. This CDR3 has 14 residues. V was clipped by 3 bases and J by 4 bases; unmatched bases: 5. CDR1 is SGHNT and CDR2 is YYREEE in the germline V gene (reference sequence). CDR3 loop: CASSSKDRGYGYTF. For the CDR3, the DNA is TGTGCCAGCAGCTCCAAAGACAGGGGCTATGGCTACACCTTC.

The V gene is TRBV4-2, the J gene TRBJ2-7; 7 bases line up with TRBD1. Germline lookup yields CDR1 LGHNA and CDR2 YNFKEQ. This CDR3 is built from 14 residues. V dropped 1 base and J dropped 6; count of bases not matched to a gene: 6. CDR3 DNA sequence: TGTGCCAGCAGCCAAGTGCAGGGGGTCAGCGAGCAGTACTTC. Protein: CASSQVQGVSEQYF.